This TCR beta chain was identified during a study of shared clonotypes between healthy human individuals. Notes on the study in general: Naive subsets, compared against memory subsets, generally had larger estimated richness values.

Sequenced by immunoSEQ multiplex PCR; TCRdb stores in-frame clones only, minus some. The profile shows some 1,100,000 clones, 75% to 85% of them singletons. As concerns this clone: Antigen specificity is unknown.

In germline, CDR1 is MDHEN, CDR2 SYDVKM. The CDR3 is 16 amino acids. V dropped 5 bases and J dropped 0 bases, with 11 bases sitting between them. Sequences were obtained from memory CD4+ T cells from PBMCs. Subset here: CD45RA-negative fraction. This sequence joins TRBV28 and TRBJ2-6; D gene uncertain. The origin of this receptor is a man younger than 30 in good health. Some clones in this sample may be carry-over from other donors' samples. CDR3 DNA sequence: TGTGCCAGCAGTGCCCTACTGGGCTCTGGGGCCAACGTCCTGACTTTC. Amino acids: CASSALLGSGANVLTF. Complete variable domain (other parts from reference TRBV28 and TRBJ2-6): DVKVTQSSRYLVKRTGEKVFLECVQDMDHENMFWYRQDPGLGLRLIYFSYDVKMKEKGDIPEGYSVSREKKERFSLILESASTNQTSMYLCASSALLGSGANVLTFGAGSRLTVL.